The rows below give T cell receptor beta chains drawn from one sample of a study of yellow fever vaccine responses in identical twins. TCRdb reprocessed the RT-PCR reads via MiXCR and lists one record per CDR3 protein. The sample has about 18,000 distinct CDR3 sequences; less than 75% are singletons. The starting material was T cells from blood (PBMCs), unsorted or a sorted subset (not recorded which), obtained before or after yellow fever vaccination (not recorded which). Source of these receptors: a woman between 18 and 29 years old who received the yellow fever vaccine. Both conserved end residues are part of each CDR3. A D gene is named only where the DNA matches it firmly. The listing skips clone size in some rows; elsewhere it reads once, few, many or a size class.

>few|TRBV29-1|TRBJ2-3|TRBD1
CSVEDRGTADTQYF
TGCAGCGTAGAAGACAGGGGGACGGCAGATACGCAGTATTTT
>few|TRBV2|TRBJ1-5|NA
CASSDTDQPQHF
TGTGCCAGCAGTGACACTGATCAGCCCCAGCATTTT
>few|TRBV21-1|TRBJ1-5|NA
CASSQYRDRARVSNQPQHF
TGTGCCAGCAGCCAGTACCGGGACAGGGCGAGGGTAAGCAATCAGCCCCAGCATTTT
>few|TRBV7-9|TRBJ2-7|TRBD2
CASSLNPAGETYEQYF
TGTGCCAGCAGCTTAAACCCAGCGGGAGAGACCTACGAGCAGTACTTC
>NA|TRBV11-3|TRBJ2-7|NA
CASSLVSNNEQYF
TGTGCCAGCAGCTTAGTTTCTAACAACGAGCAGTACTTC
>NA|TRBV11-2|TRBJ1-5|NA
CASSTQTDQPQHF
TGTGCCAGCAGCACACAAACCGATCAGCCCCAGCATTTT
>NA|TRBV29-1|TRBJ1-2|NA
CSVERGLNYGYTF
TGCAGCGTTGAACGGGGCCTAAACTATGGCTACACCTTC
>NA|TRBV11-3|TRBJ2-7|NA
CASRKPSGGSYEQYF
TGTGCCAGCAGGAAACCCAGCGGCGGGTCCTACGAGCAGTACTTC
>NA|TRBV29-1|TRBJ1-1|NA
CSVDRGLDTEAFF
TGCAGCGTCGACAGAGGCCTAGACACTGAAGCTTTCTTT
>NA|TRBV5-1|TRBJ2-1|NA
CASSLARGKDDEQFF
TGCGCCAGCAGCTTGGCCCGTGGAAAAGACGATGAGCAGTTCTTC
>NA|TRBV12-3/TRBV12-4|TRBJ1-4|NA
CASKRTVNEKLFF
TGTGCCAGCAAGCGAACTGTTAATGAAAAACTGTTTTTT
>NA|TRBV29-1|TRBJ1-5|NA
CSVAGSPNQPQHF
TGCAGCGTTGCAGGGTCCCCCAATCAGCCCCAGCATTTT
>few|TRBV2|TRBJ2-3|NA
CASSEVSSETQYF
TGTGCCAGCAGTGAGGTATCTAGCGAAACGCAGTATTTT
>NA|TRBV20-1|TRBJ2-1|TRBD2
CSASGGAVNEQFF
TGCAGTGCTAGCGGGGGGGCGGTCAATGAGCAGTTCTTC
>NA|TRBV18|TRBJ2-3|NA
CASSPPGFGTDTQYF
TGTGCCAGCTCACCACCTGGATTCGGCACAGATACGCAGTATTTT
>NA|TRBV28|TRBJ2-7|NA
CASSLEPYEQYF
TGTGCCAGCAGTTTAGAACCCTACGAGCAGTACTTC
>NA|TRBV27|TRBJ2-7|NA
CASRADSTYEQYF
TGTGCCAGTCGGGCCGACAGTACCTACGAGCAGTACTTC
>NA|TRBV6-2/TRBV6-3|TRBJ2-5|NA
CASSYSWGRTQETQYF
TGTGCCAGCAGTTATTCATGGGGACGGACCCAAGAGACCCAGTACTTC
>NA|TRBV3-1|TRBJ1-4|TRBD1
CASGTGYEKLFF
TGTGCCAGCGGGACAGGGTACGAAAAACTGTTTTTT